The source of this T cell receptor beta chain is a study of T-cell memory formation after mild COVID-19. Study-wide background: For the most part, TCR clusters were specific to one donor. Study results and limitations: Clones that contracted clustered mainly in CM and EM if CD4+ and in EMRA if CD8+.

J lost 7 bases, V lost 4 bases, and 5 bases had no gene match. CDR1 and CDR2 from the germline V gene are SGHRS and YFSETQ. CDR3 length equals 15 residues. With respect to this clonotype: No antigen is known for it.

Constant-segment primers were used for 5'RACE, and the resulting TCR alpha and TCR beta cDNA libraries carried sample barcodes and UMIs. TCRdb redid the calling of the 5' RACE reads with MiXCR, one entry per CDR3 protein. This sample has 400,000 to 500,000 distinct CDR3 sequences; 20% to 30% occur once, and the top ten carry 8.8%. This chain connects TRBV5-1 to TRBJ2-2; 12 nucleotides match TRBD2. Material: PBMCs or a T cell subset sorted from them (not recorded which). The receptor was isolated from an adult woman who had mild COVID-19 (a few samples of this study predate the infection). Cell type and time point are not known. The CDR3 DNA follows: TGCGCCAGCAGCCCACGACTAGCGGGAGACGGGGAGCTGTTTTTT. Translated: CASSPRLAGDGELFF.